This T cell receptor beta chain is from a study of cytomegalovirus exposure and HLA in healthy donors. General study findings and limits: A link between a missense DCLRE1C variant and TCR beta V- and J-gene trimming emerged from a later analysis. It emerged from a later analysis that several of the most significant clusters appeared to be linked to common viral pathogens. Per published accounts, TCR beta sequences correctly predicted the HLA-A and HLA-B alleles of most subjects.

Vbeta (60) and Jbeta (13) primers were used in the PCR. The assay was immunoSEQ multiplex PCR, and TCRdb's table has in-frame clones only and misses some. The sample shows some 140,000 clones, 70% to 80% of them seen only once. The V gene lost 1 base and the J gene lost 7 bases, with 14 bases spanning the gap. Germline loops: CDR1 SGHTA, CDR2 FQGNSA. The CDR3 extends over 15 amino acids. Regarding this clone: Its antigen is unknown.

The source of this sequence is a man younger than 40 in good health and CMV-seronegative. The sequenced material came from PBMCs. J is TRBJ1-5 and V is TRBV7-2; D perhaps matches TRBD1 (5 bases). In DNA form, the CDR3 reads TGTGCCAGCAGCTTAGGTGTGGCAGGGCAACAGCCCCAGCATTTT. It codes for CASSLGVAGQQPQHF.